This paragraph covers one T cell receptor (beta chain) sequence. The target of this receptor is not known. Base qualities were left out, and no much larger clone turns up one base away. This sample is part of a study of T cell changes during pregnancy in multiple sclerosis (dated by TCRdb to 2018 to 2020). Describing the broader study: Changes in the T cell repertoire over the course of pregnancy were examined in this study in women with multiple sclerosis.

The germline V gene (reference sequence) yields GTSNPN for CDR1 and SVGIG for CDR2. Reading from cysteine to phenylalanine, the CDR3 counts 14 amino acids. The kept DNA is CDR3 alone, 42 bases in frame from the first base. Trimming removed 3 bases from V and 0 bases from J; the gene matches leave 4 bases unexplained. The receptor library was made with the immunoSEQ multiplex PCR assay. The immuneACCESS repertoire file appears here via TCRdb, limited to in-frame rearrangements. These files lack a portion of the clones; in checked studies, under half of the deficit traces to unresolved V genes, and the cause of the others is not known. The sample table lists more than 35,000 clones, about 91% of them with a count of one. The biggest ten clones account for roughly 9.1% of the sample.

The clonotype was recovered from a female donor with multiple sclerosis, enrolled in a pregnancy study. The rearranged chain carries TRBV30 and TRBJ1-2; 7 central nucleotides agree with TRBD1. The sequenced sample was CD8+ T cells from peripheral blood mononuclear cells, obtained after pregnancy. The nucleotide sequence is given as TGTGCCTGGAGCTGGGACAGCTCTAACTATGGCTACACCTTC. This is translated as CAWSWDSSNYGYTF.